This T cell receptor beta chain came from a study of blood T cell repertoires in COVID-19. Study-wide context: The analysed material was cDNA or gDNA that came from T cells, B-cell-depleted T cells, or PBMCs.

In germline, CDR1 is MNHEY, CDR2 SMNVEV (reference sequence). The CDR3 has 13 amino acids. The V and J ends lost 11 bases and 1 base respectively, with 12 bases between them. As originally analysed: Reference gene primers were amplified, and this amplification served to estimate nucleated cell counts. Only in-frame clones appear in the TCRdb table, and some are missing; sequencing was by immunoSEQ multiplex PCR. That table gives V, J and clone size, and the DNA gave D and trimming. The data contain about 310,000 clones, around 86% of them singletons. V usage is TRBV27 and J usage is TRBJ1-5; D might be TRBD1 (6 bases). This TCR came from a man aged 45-65 years with active or convalescent COVID-19. The sequenced sample was peripheral blood. DNA of the CDR3: TGTGCCGCTGGACAGAGAAGCAATCAGCCCCAGCATTTT. It yields the protein CAAGQRSNQPQHF.